The rows below give T cell receptor beta chains drawn from one sample of a study of blood T cell repertoires in COVID-19. The assay was immunoSEQ multiplex PCR, and TCRdb's table has in-frame clones only and misses some. The sample yields about 16,000 clones, roughly nine tenths seen once. Material for sequencing was peripheral blood. These receptors originate from a woman of 80 years or more with COVID-19, enrolled during active disease. The CDR3 runs from the conserved cysteine through the conserved F or W. The D gene is left open where the match is weak. Size values are once, few and many counts, or a class for expanded clones, and some rows have none.

length: 18
J: TRBJ2-1
V: TRBV10-3
size: once
D: TRBD2
DNA: TGTGCCATCAGTGGGCGCGGGACTAGCGGGACGATGAGCAATGAGCAGTTCTTC
CDR3: CAISGRGTSGTMSNEQFF

length: 14
J: TRBJ2-7
V: TRBV7-3
size: NA
D: NA
DNA: TGTGCCAGCAGCTTAGGAGGGGCCCCTTCCGAGCAGTACTTC
CDR3: CASSLGGAPSEQYF

length: 17
J: TRBJ1-6
V: TRBV5-4
size: few
D: TRBD1
DNA: TGTGCCAGCAGCTTGGGGGGGACAGGTTTGAATAATTCACCCCTCCACTTT
CDR3: CASSLGGTGLNNSPLHF

length: 16
J: TRBJ2-7
V: TRBV7-9
size: NA
D: NA
DNA: TGTGCCAGCAGCTTAGCTAGGCAGGCCAGCTCCTACGAGCAGTACTTC
CDR3: CASSLARQASSYEQYF

length: 13
J: TRBJ2-1
V: TRBV7-2
size: NA
D: NA
DNA: TGTGCCAGCAGCTTAGCCCAAAACAATGAGCAGTTCTTC
CDR3: CASSLAQNNEQFF

length: 13
J: TRBJ2-3
V: TRBV6-5
size: NA
D: NA
DNA: TGTGCCAGCAGTTACTCGAGGGTATATACGCAGTATTTT
CDR3: CASSYSRVYTQYF

length: 15
J: TRBJ2-5
V: TRBV2
size: NA
D: NA
DNA: TGTGCCAGCAGACTGACACAGGAGCCTACAGGGACCCAGTACTTC
CDR3: CASRLTQEPTGTQYF

length: 13
J: TRBJ2-3
V: TRBV2
size: few
D: NA
DNA: TGTGCCAGCATGTCAGTTAGCACAGATACGCAGTATTTT
CDR3: CASMSVSTDTQYF

length: 13
J: TRBJ1-2
V: TRBV2
size: NA
D: TRBD1
DNA: TGTGCCAGCAGTGCCCAGGGGGCCGGCGGCTACACCTTC
CDR3: CASSAQGAGGYTF

length: 16
J: TRBJ2-5
V: TRBV7-2
size: NA
D: TRBD1
DNA: TGTGCCAGCAGCTTTAGAGGGGGACAGGGTGAAGAGACCCAGTACTTC
CDR3: CASSFRGGQGEETQYF

length: 15
J: TRBJ1-6
V: TRBV3-1/TRBV3-2
size: NA
D: NA
DNA: TGTGCCAGCAGCCAAGGCACAGGATATAATTCACCCCTCCACTTT
CDR3: CASSQGTGYNSPLHF

length: 12
J: TRBJ2-7
V: TRBV21-1
size: NA
D: NA
DNA: TGTGCCAGCCTACCCCAGGGGGACGAGCAGTACTTC
CDR3: CASLPQGDEQYF

length: 15
J: TRBJ1-4
V: TRBV5-1
size: once
D: TRBD1
DNA: TGCGCCAGCAGCTTAATGACAGGGGCTAATGAAAAACTGTTTTTT
CDR3: CASSLMTGANEKLFF

length: 16
J: TRBJ2-3
V: TRBV28
size: NA
D: TRBD2
DNA: TGTGCCAGCATATCAGGTGGCGGGAGGGGGACAGATACGCAGTATTTT
CDR3: CASISGGGRGTDTQYF

length: 11
J: TRBJ2-3
V: TRBV12-3/TRBV12-4
size: NA
D: NA
DNA: TGTGCCAGCAGTTTCCTGGATACGCAGTATTTT
CDR3: CASSFLDTQYF

length: 15
J: TRBJ2-7
V: TRBV9
size: NA
D: TRBD1
DNA: TGTGCCAGCAGCGGAACCTCGGGACAGAGCTACGAGCAGTACTTC
CDR3: CASSGTSGQSYEQYF

length: 14
J: TRBJ2-3
V: TRBV27
size: NA
D: NA
DNA: TGTGCCAGCAGTTGGAGAGGGCTCACAGATACGCAGTATTTT
CDR3: CASSWRGLTDTQYF

length: 18
J: TRBJ1-6
V: TRBV5-1
size: few
D: TRBD1
DNA: TGCGCCAGCAGCTGGACCGGGACAGGGGGCTCCGGAGTATCACCCCTCCACTTT
CDR3: CASSWTGTGGSGVSPLHF

length: 15
J: TRBJ2-4
V: TRBV18
size: NA
D: NA
DNA: TGTGCCAGCTCACCAAGGGGTGAGGCCAAAAACATTCAGTACTTC
CDR3: CASSPRGEAKNIQYF

length: 17
J: TRBJ2-3
V: TRBV7-2
size: NA
D: TRBD2
DNA: TGTGCCAGCAGCTTAGGTGGACTAGCGGGGAGCACAGATACGCAGTATTTT
CDR3: CASSLGGLAGSTDTQYF

length: 14
J: TRBJ2-5
V: TRBV7-2
size: NA
D: NA
DNA: TGTGCCAGCAGCTTCGATAGGAGCACCGAGACCCAGTACTTC
CDR3: CASSFDRSTETQYF

length: 14
J: TRBJ1-6
V: TRBV28
size: NA
D: TRBD1
DNA: TGTGCCAGCAGCCAAGGGACAGGCGATTCACCCCTCCACTTT
CDR3: CASSQGTGDSPLHF

length: 15
J: TRBJ1-2
V: TRBV10-3
size: NA
D: TRBD1
DNA: TGTGCCATCAGTGCGCTCGACAGGGGAGGACATGGCTACACCTTC
CDR3: CAISALDRGGHGYTF

length: 15
J: TRBJ2-7
V: TRBV7-2
size: few
D: TRBD1
DNA: TGTGCCAGCAGCCAATTCCGGGACAGGGCCTACGAGCAGTACTTC
CDR3: CASSQFRDRAYEQYF

length: 16
J: TRBJ1-1
V: TRBV9
size: NA
D: TRBD1
DNA: TGTGCCAGCAGCCGTCCCGGGACAGGGTTGAACACTGAAGCTTTCTTT
CDR3: CASSRPGTGLNTEAFF

length: 14
J: TRBJ2-7
V: TRBV19
size: NA
D: TRBD1
DNA: TGTGCCAGTAGCCGACAGGGGGCTGCCTACGAGCAGTACTTC
CDR3: CASSRQGAAYEQYF

length: 15
J: TRBJ1-5
V: TRBV19
size: NA
D: TRBD1
DNA: TGTGCCAGTAGTATATGGGGGACAGGGAATCAGCCCCAGCATTTT
CDR3: CASSIWGTGNQPQHF

length: 15
J: TRBJ1-1
V: TRBV5-6
size: NA
D: TRBD1
DNA: TGTGCCAGCAGCTCAGTACAGGGGGCGAACACTGAAGCTTTCTTT
CDR3: CASSSVQGANTEAFF

length: 17
J: TRBJ1-5
V: TRBV3-1/TRBV3-2
size: NA
D: NA
DNA: TGTGCCAGCAGCCAAGCGGGGAGTGGGGGGAGCAATCAGCCCCAGCATTTT
CDR3: CASSQAGSGGSNQPQHF

length: 15
J: TRBJ2-2
V: TRBV6-5
size: few
D: TRBD1
DNA: TGTGCCAGCATGAGGACAGGGGTGAACACCGGGGAGCTGTTTTTT
CDR3: CASMRTGVNTGELFF

length: 15
J: TRBJ2-3
V: TRBV27
size: once
D: NA
DNA: TGTGCCAGCAGTACGAGGGAGAGCGGGCCAGATACGCAGTATTTT
CDR3: CASSTRESGPDTQYF

length: 17
J: TRBJ1-3
V: TRBV5-1
size: once
D: TRBD1
DNA: TGCGCCAGCAGCTCTACCGGACAGGCAAACTCTGGAAACACCATATATTTT
CDR3: CASSSTGQANSGNTIYF

length: 13
J: TRBJ1-2
V: TRBV5-4
size: NA
D: NA
DNA: TGTGCCAGCAGCCGGACAGACATCTATGGCTACACCTTC
CDR3: CASSRTDIYGYTF

length: 14
J: TRBJ2-5
V: TRBV7-3
size: NA
D: NA
DNA: TGTGCCAGCAGCCCCACAGGAGGAGGGGAGACCCAGTACTTC
CDR3: CASSPTGGGETQYF

length: 14
J: TRBJ1-2
V: TRBV18
size: NA
D: NA
DNA: TGTGCCAGCTCACCGGCCAGTGCCTTAGCCGGCTACACCTTC
CDR3: CASSPASALAGYTF

length: 15
J: TRBJ2-3
V: TRBV6-5
size: NA
D: NA
DNA: TGTGCCAGCAGTTTATCGGGCCCGGGGACAGATACGCAGTATTTT
CDR3: CASSLSGPGTDTQYF